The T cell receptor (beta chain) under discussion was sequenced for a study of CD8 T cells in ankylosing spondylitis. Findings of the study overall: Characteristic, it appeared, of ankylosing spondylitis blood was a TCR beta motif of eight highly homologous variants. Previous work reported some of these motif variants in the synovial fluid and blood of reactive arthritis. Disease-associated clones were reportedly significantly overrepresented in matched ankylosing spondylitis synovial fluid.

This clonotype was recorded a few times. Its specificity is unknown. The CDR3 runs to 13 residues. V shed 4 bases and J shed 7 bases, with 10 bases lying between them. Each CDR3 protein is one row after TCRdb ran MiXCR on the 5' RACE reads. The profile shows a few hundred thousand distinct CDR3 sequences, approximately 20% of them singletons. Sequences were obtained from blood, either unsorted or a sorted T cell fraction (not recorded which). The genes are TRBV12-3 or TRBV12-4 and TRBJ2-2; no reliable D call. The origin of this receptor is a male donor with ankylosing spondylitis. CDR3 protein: CASSSTVRGELFF. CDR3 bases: TGTGCCAGCAGTTCTACTGTTCGCGGGGAGCTGTTTTTT.